The 29 T cell receptor beta chains listed next were all sequenced from one sample in a study of blood T cells in healthy people across ages. A second 7 to 11 cycle PCR used barcoded and J-beta primers. MiXCR was run by TCRdb on the 5' RACE reads, yielding one entry per CDR3 protein. The table includes about 1.4 million distinct CDR3 sequences, approximately 59% detected once. The sequencing input was blood. These receptors were obtained from a man aged 18 to 30 in good health.

This clonotype has only a few counts. V gene TRBV3-1 combines with J gene TRBJ2-4, with D perhaps TRBD1 or TRBD2 (5 bases each). CDR3 length: 15 amino acids. Germline CDR1 LGHDT, CDR2 YNNKEL (reference sequence). The germline V and J ends were trimmed by 4 bases and 4 bases, with 14 bases remaining between them. CDR3 sequence reads: CASSLPGRMKNIQYF. DNA for the CDR3: TGTGCCAGCAGCCTCCCGGGACGGATGAAAAACATTCAGTACTTC.

The chain is built from TRBV2 and TRBJ2-2; 10 bases are a match to TRBD2. Germline trimming cut 2 bases from V and 3 bases from J; bases unmatched to any gene: 3. In germline, CDR1 is SNHLY, CDR2 FYNNEI. The CDR3 sequence is 16 residues long. CDR3 amino acids: CASSEIAGGYTGELFF. CDR3 DNA sequence: TGTGCCAGCAGTGAAATAGCGGGGGGTTACACCGGGGAGCTGTTTTTT.

V usage is TRBV5-1 and J usage is TRBJ2-7, with 10 bases lining up with TRBD1. Germline V CDR1 and CDR2: SGHRS, YFSETQ. The V segment lost 3 bases and the J segment 1 base; nucleotides outside the gene matches: 10. The CDR3 has 17 amino acids. CDR3 nucleotides: TGCGCCAGCAGCTACGCTCCGGGACAGGGGATATCCTACGAGCAGTACTTC. The encoded protein is CASSYAPGQGISYEQYF.

V and J are TRBV10-3 and TRBJ2-3, with D maybe TRBD1 (7 bases). Between the trimmed V and J ends, which lost 8 bases and 0 bases, there was a span of 15 bases. The V gene's germline CDR1 is ENHRY and CDR2 SYGVKD. The CDR3 loop spans 15 amino acids. CDR3 region: CAIGGTDRSTDTQYF. The DNA for the CDR3 is TGTGCCATCGGCGGGACAGACCGCAGCACAGATACGCAGTATTTT.

This sequence joins TRBV4-2 and TRBJ2-7; TRBD2 matches 7 bases. V shed 4 bases, J shed 5 bases, and the junction held 11 bases outside the gene matches. The CDR3 totals 15 residues. Germline loops: CDR1 LGHNA, CDR2 YNFKEQ. CDR3 residues: CASSPQRGLSDEQYF. CDR3 DNA sequence: TGTGCCAGCAGCCCCCAGCGGGGACTGAGCGACGAGCAGTACTTC.

The V and J genes are TRBV24-1 and TRBJ2-1; D not certain. Germline lookup yields CDR1 KGHDR and CDR2 SFDVKD. The CDR3 is 13 amino acids. Trimming pared 0 bases from V and 15 bases from J, leaving 14 bases between. The CDR3 DNA reads TGTGCCACCAGTGATTTGTCAGGCCGTCATCCGTTCTTC. It specifies CATSDLSGRHPFF.

The chain is built from TRBV6-1 and TRBJ2-1, with a tentative D call TRBD1 (5 bases). V was trimmed by 6 bases and J by 1 base, leaving 10 bases between them. The length of the CDR3 is 14 residues. Germline V CDR1 and CDR2: MNHNS, SASEGT. The CDR3 sequence is CASRDNYSYNEQFF. CDR3 DNA: TGTGCCAGCAGGGACAATTATTCCTACAATGAGCAGTTCTTC.

This clonotype was observed a few times. The V and J genes are TRBV7-9 and TRBJ2-3; D possibly uses TRBD1 or TRBD2 (5 bases each). Germline V gives CDR1 SEHNR, CDR2 FQNEAQ (reference sequence). V was shortened by 5 bases and J by 5 bases, with 17 bases between the two germline ends. The length of the CDR3 is 15 residues. The CDR3 is CASSEARDGKDTQYF. In nucleotides, the CDR3 is TGTGCCAGCAGCGAAGCCCGGGACGGCAAAGATACGCAGTATTTT.

A single count supports this clonotype. Compared with germline, one end of the junction differs, possibly owing to a read error. This rearrangement joins TRBV27 to TRBJ1-2, with a weak D call TRBD1 (6 bases). CDR1 is MNHEY, CDR2 SMNVEV, per germline (reference sequence). The CDR3 is made up of 14 amino acids. CDR3 residues: CAGSLLGGDYGYTF. CDR3 sequence (DNA): TGTGCCGGCAGTTTATTAGGGGGGGACTATGGCTACACCTTC.

The chain couples TRBV10-3 to TRBJ1-4, with D unresolved. The CDR3 runs to 13 residues. Germline lookup yields CDR1 ENHRY and CDR2 SYGVKD. V lost 0 bases to trimming and J lost 8 bases, with 7 bases between them. The CDR3 DNA reads as TGTGCCATCAGTGAGTCGACGGGGGAAAAACTGTTTTTT. Translation gives CAISESTGEKLFF.

This chain uses TRBV29-1 with TRBJ1-1; unclear D gene. The CDR3 is 13 amino acids. Germline values: CDR1 SQVTM, CDR2 ANQGSEA. V was cut by 2 bases and J by 2 bases, with 9 bases left in between. Written as DNA, the CDR3 is TGCAGCGTTGAACCAGGAGAAAACACTGAAGCTTTCTTT. This sequence encodes CSVEPGENTEAFF.

Only a few counts were recorded for this clonotype. CDR3 DNA: TGTGCCAGTAGTTTCAAGGGCTCCTACAATGAGCAGTTCTTC. Translation: CASSFKGSYNEQFF. The rearrangement uses TRBV19 and TRBJ2-1; D unclear. The CDR3 has 14 residues. Germline V gene sequence: CDR1 LNHDA, CDR2 SQIVND (reference sequence). V was shortened by 5 bases and J by 0 bases, with 8 bases between the two germline ends.

This chain uses TRBV2 with TRBJ2-3, with D uncertain. The V gene lost 6 bases and the J gene lost 6 bases, with 13 bases spanning the gap. Germline-derived CDR1 and CDR2 are SNHLY and FYNNEI. This CDR3 has 13 residues. The DNA for the CDR3 is TGTGCCAGCAGACGCACCTATACGGATACGCAGTATTTT. Its translation: CASRRTYTDTQYF. The variable domain in full, completed from reference TRBV2 and TRBJ2-3, reads EPEVTQTPSHQVTQMGQEVILRCVPISNHLYFYWYRQILGQKVEFLVSFYNNEISEKSEIFDDQFSVERPDGSNFTLKIRSTKLEDSAMYFCASRRTYTDTQYFGPGTRLTVL.

The chain recombines TRBV3-1 with TRBJ2-3; unclear D gene. The CDR3 is made up of 16 amino acids. Germline V gene data show CDR1 as LGHDT and CDR2 as YNNKEL (reference sequence). V gave up 1 base and J gave up 0 bases, with 11 bases separating them. CDR3 bases: TGTGCCAGCAGCCAAGTCGCTCAGACTAGCACAGATACGCAGTATTTT. Its translation is CASSQVAQTSTDTQYF.

Only a few counts were recorded for this clonotype. The CDR3 DNA reads TGTGCCAGCAGCGCTACTAGCGGCCAAGAGACCCAGTACTTC. Its protein is CASSATSGQETQYF. The rearrangement uses TRBV2 and TRBJ2-5; TRBD2 matches at 8 bases. This CDR3 contains 14 residues. Germline V lookup: CDR1 SNHLY, CDR2 FYNNEI. The V and J ends lost 6 bases and 1 base, in that order; junction bases with no gene match: 4. Full variable domain (remainder filled in from reference TRBV2 and TRBJ2-5): EPEVTQTPSHQVTQMGQEVILRCVPISNHLYFYWYRQILGQKVEFLVSFYNNEISEKSEIFDDQFSVERPDGSNFTLKIRSTKLEDSAMYFCASSATSGQETQYFGPGTRLLVL.

The gene calls are TRBV3-1 and TRBJ2-4, with unresolved D. The J call may be faulty, since TRBJ2-5 better matches the DNA end. The CDR3 is 14 residues long. From germline, CDR1 is LGHDT and CDR2 YNNKEL (reference sequence). This chain's CDR3 is CASSRVRVAETQYF. DNA of the CDR3: TGTGCCAGCAGCCGTGTAAGGGTCGCAGAGACCCAGTACTTC.

This clonotype showed up just a few times. The CDR3 coding sequence is TGTGCCAGCGCTTCGGGGGGATACCACAATGAGCAGTTCTTC. This codes for CASASGGYHNEQFF. The V call is TRBV7-2, the J call TRBJ2-1, with 7 nucleotides matching TRBD2. This CDR3 comprises 14 residues. The V segment lost 8 bases and the J segment 5 bases; nucleotides outside the gene matches: 9. CDR1 is SGHTA and CDR2 is FQGNSA in the germline V gene.

The CDR3 loop is CASSLRRAAANIQYF. CDR3 DNA sequence: TGTGCCAGCAGTTTAAGAAGGGCGGCGGCAAACATTCAGTACTTC. V gene TRBV12-3 or TRBV12-4 combines with J gene TRBJ2-4; no reliable D call. V lost 2 bases and J 6 bases, leaving 14 bases between the germline ends. This CDR3 contains 15 residues.

The rearrangement joins TRBV9 to TRBJ2-5; D remains ambiguous. Germline values: CDR1 SGDLS, CDR2 YYNGEE. The length of the CDR3 is 13 residues. Between the trimmed V and J ends, which lost 4 bases and 1 base, there was a span of 8 bases. CDR3 sequence (DNA): TGTGCCAGCAGCCAGCATGCCCAAGAGACCCAGTACTTC. Translated: CASSQHAQETQYF. Combining the CDR3 with reference TRBV9 and TRBJ2-5 gives the whole variable domain DSGVTQTPKHLITATGQRVTLRCSPRSGDLSVYWYQQSLDQGLQFLIQYYNGEERAKGNILERFSAQQFPDLHSELNLSSLELGDSALYFCASSQHAQETQYFGPGTRLLVL.

This clonotype was counted a few times. The chain employs TRBV20-1 and TRBJ2-1, with 10 bases fitting TRBD1. Trimming at V came to 4 bases and at J to 3 bases, leaving 6 bases not matched to a gene. The CDR3 spans 15 residues. The germline gives CDR1 DFQATT, CDR2 SNEGSKA (reference sequence). The CDR3 bases are TGCAGTGCTACCACCGGGACAGGGGACTACAATGAGCAGTTCTTC. This gives the protein CSATTGTGDYNEQFF.

The CDR3 bases are TGTGCCAGCAGCCCCCACTCAGGGGAGGGGTTATACGAGCAGTACTTC. Protein: CASSPHSGEGLYEQYF. J is TRBJ2-7 and V is TRBV5-4, with D perhaps matching TRBD2 (7 bases). The CDR3 length is 16 residues. Germline lookup yields CDR1 SGHNT and CDR2 YYREEE (reference sequence). Trimming stripped 4 bases from V and 4 bases from J, with 21 bases between.

This clonotype was seen a handful of times. The rearrangement joins TRBV20-1 to TRBJ2-7, with D uncertain. In germline, CDR1 is DFQATT, CDR2 SNEGSKA (reference sequence). Trimming took off 3 bases at V and 3 bases at J, with 12 bases between the two ends. This CDR3 is built from 13 residues. The CDR3 coding sequence is TGCAGTGCTAGGCCTAGACCGGTCTACGAGCAGTACTTC. This codes for CSARPRPVYEQYF.

The chain couples TRBV25-1 to TRBJ2-1; D call uncertain. The CDR3 totals 16 residues. V lost 1 base and J lost 0, with 10 bases in between. Germline V gene sequence: CDR1 MGHDK, CDR2 SYGVNS. CDR3 nucleotides: TGTGCCAGCAGTGAATCCCTCGGCAGCTCCTACAATGAGCAGTTCTTC. Translated, it gives CASSESLGSSYNEQFF.

V and J are TRBV5-1 and TRBJ2-7, with D tentatively TRBD1 or TRBD2 (6 bases each). Matching the DNA end better, TRBJ2-5 makes the J call doubtful. Germline assignment: CDR1 SGHRS and CDR2 YFSETQ. The CDR3 has 14 residues. The CDR3 here is CASSRRGQGETQYF. CDR3 coding DNA: TGCGCCAGCAGCCGGCGGGGTCAGGGGGAGACCCAGTACTTC.

A word on this clonotype: Sequence at one end of the junction differs from germline and may be a read error. This chain uses TRBV28 with TRBJ1-4, with 7 bases fitting TRBD1. CDR3 length: 16 residues. CDR1 is MDHEN, CDR2 SYDVKM, per germline. The CDR3 here is CASSLGQGVLNEKLFF. Written as DNA, the CDR3 is TGTGCCAGCAGTTTAGGCCAGGGGGTCTTAAATGAAAAGCTGTTTTTT.

This clonotype was seen a handful of times. This chain connects TRBV4-3 to TRBJ1-2; no firm D call. The germline CDR1 and CDR2 sequences are LGHNA and YSLEER. CDR3 size: 13 residues. Trimming stripped 0 bases from V and 5 bases from J, with 7 bases between. CDR3 DNA sequence: TGCGCCAGCAGCCAAGATCGCAAGTATGGCTACACCTTC. The encoded protein is CASSQDRKYGYTF.

This sequence joins TRBV4-1 and TRBJ2-3; D may be TRBD1 (5 bases). V was cut by 1 base and J by 7 bases, with 9 bases left in between. This CDR3 has 13 amino acids. From germline, CDR1 is MGHRA and CDR2 YSYEKL. The DNA for the CDR3 is TGCGCCAGCAGCCAAGTTTTGGACAATACGCAGTATTTT. Amino acids: CASSQVLDNTQYF.

The count of this clonotype is one. The rearrangement joins TRBV21-1 to TRBJ1-5; the D call of TRBD1 is as the table states it, not checked on the DNA. TRBV21-1 corresponds to a pseudogene. The CDR3 loop spans 16 amino acids. CDR3 in DNA: TGTGCCAGCAGCAAGGGCGGCGGGTCCATAAATCAGCCCCAGCATTTT. This codes for CASSKGGGSINQPQHF.

The rearrangement uses TRBV6-1 and TRBJ2-4, with TRBD1 matching over 7 bases. The tail of the sequence fits TRBJ2-7 better, so the J call may be wrong. From germline, CDR1 is MNHNS and CDR2 SASEGT. The CDR3 sequence is 15 residues long. CDR3 coding DNA: TGTGCCAGCTTATCCCCGGGACAGCCCCATTACGAGCAGTACTTC. The encoded protein is CASLSPGQPHYEQYF.